The 9 T cell receptor beta chains below were found in one sample sequenced in a study of blood T cell repertoires in COVID-19. This table comes from immunoSEQ multiplex PCR, and its TCRdb copy is limited to in-frame clones, with some not included. The sample lists about 240,000 clones; 87% were seen once. The specimen sequenced was peripheral blood. The receptors here all came from a man aged 55-75 years who had recovered from COVID-19.

This chain links TRBV29-1 with TRBJ2-1, with D perhaps matching TRBD2 (6 bases). There are 14 residues in the CDR3. Germline V gives CDR1 SQVTM, CDR2 ANQGSEA. V was shortened by 7 bases and J by 3 bases, with 16 bases between the two germline ends. CDR3: CSAGRGTHYNEQFF. As DNA, the CDR3 is TGCAGCGCTGGGCGGGGAACTCACTACAATGAGCAGTTCTTC.

This clone was recorded only once. The V and J genes are TRBV2 and TRBJ2-1; 7 bases match TRBD2. V trimming: 3 bases; J trimming: 0 bases; junction bases outside the gene matches: 2. Germline CDR1 is SNHLY and CDR2 is FYNNEI. CDR3 length equals 15 residues. In DNA, the CDR3 is TGTGCCAGCAGTGAGCGGGGGAGCTCCTACAATGAGCAGTTCTTC. It encodes CASSERGSSYNEQFF. Looking up the rest from reference TRBV2 and TRBJ2-1 gives the full variable domain: EPEVTQTPSHQVTQMGQEVILRCVPISNHLYFYWYRQILGQKVEFLVSFYNNEISEKSEIFDDQFSVERPDGSNFTLKIRSTKLEDSAMYFCASSERGSSYNEQFFGPGTRLTVL.

The V call is TRBV24-1, the J call TRBJ2-1, with 10 bases matching TRBD1. This CDR3 has 17 amino acids. After removal of 5 bases from V and 4 bases from J, the junction contained 10 bases not matched to a gene. CDR1 is KGHDR and CDR2 is SFDVKD in the germline V gene. The CDR3 coding sequence is TGTGCCACCAGTGTTTCAACCCGGGACAGGGGTTACAATGAGCAGTTCTTC. It translates to CATSVSTRDRGYNEQFF.

The V gene is TRBV19, the J gene TRBJ1-1, with D unclear. With 6 bases removed from V and 7 bases from J, the gap between germline ends came to 12 bases. This CDR3 spans 12 amino acids. Per the germline V gene, CDR1 is LNHDA and CDR2 is SQIVND (reference sequence). The DNA of the CDR3 is TGTGCCAGTAGGCGGGGAGTCATTGAAGCTTTCTTT. This encodes CASRRGVIEAFF.

The chain links TRBV12-3 or TRBV12-4 to TRBJ1-1; D not resolved. The CDR3 contains 13 residues. V lost 4 bases and J lost 4, with 10 bases in between. In DNA, the CDR3 is TGTGCCAGCAGTTCCCTGGCCGTCACTGAAGCTTTCTTT. Amino acids: CASSSLAVTEAFF.

The J gene is TRBJ1-2, the V gene TRBV4-1; D ambiguous. The ends were cut back, 1 base at V and 8 bases at J, with 11 bases in the middle. In germline, CDR1 is MGHRA, CDR2 YSYEKL. The CDR3 has 13 residues. CDR3 in amino acids: CASSQVPPGGYTF. CDR3 in DNA: TGCGCCAGCAGCCAAGTTCCCCCGGGAGGCTACACCTTC.

V is TRBV6-5 and J is TRBJ2-7; 7 nucleotides agree with TRBD2. This CDR3 region has 14 residues. CDR1 MNHEY and CDR2 SVGAGI come from the germline V gene. V lost 6 bases and J lost 1; bases outside the gene matches: 6. This CDR3 is CASRTPGGSYEQYF. For the CDR3, the DNA is TGTGCCAGCAGAACACCCGGGGGGTCCTACGAGCAGTACTTC.

The chain joins TRBV11-2 to TRBJ2-2; TRBD1 matches at 7 bases. This CDR3 has 14 residues. V shed 5 bases, J shed 1 base, and the junction held 1 base outside the gene matches. The germline V gene encodes CDR1 SGHAT and CDR2 FQNNGV. The CDR3 DNA reads TGTGCCAGCAGCAACAGGGGGAACACCGGGGAGCTGTTTTTT. Translated: CASSNRGNTGELFF.

In this sample, this clone turned up once. The rearrangement links TRBV6-5 to TRBJ1-5, with 8 bases lining up with TRBD1. The J segment lost 3 bases and the V segment lost 9 bases, leaving 10 bases of the junction unmatched. Germline V gene data show CDR1 as MNHEY and CDR2 as SVGAGI. The CDR3 is made up of 15 amino acids. CDR3 coding DNA: TGTGCCAGTCGAGGACAGGGTATGAACAATCAGCCCCAGCATTTT. This sequence encodes CASRGQGMNNQPQHF.